Listed here is a single T cell receptor beta chain. The sample is drawn from a study of CD8 T cells in Susac syndrome. The controls, all healthy donors, were matched for age and sex. Random hexamers were used to reverse transcribe about 0.45 to 1 ug of RNA. Multiplex immunoSEQ PCR targeted 54 Vbeta and 13 Jbeta TCR beta segments. TCRdb independently ran MiXCR on the immunoSEQ multiplex PCR reads; one entry per CDR3 protein. The profile shows fewer than 150,000 distinct CDR3 sequences, 90% to 95% of them singletons. CDR1 is SGHTA and CDR2 is FQGNSA in the germline V gene. This CDR3 is 17 amino acids long. Trimming left V 5 bases short and J 4 bases short, with 21 bases between.

The sequencing input was CD4+ T cells from PBMCs. The clonotype originates from a human donor in good health. This sequence joins TRBV7-2 and TRBJ2-4; tentatively, D is TRBD2 (5 bases). The CDR3: CASSRRAGKAAKNIQYF. The CDR3 region has the DNA TGTGCCAGCAGCCGTCGTGCGGGCAAGGCAGCAAAAAACATTCAGTACTTC. The full variable domain, completed using reference TRBV7-2 and TRBJ2-4, is GAGVSQSPSNKVTEKGKDVELRCDPISGHTALYWYRQSLGQGLEFLIYFQGNSAPDKSGLPSDRFSAERTGGSVSTLTIQRTQQEDSAVYLCASSRRAGKAAKNIQYFGAGTRLSVL.